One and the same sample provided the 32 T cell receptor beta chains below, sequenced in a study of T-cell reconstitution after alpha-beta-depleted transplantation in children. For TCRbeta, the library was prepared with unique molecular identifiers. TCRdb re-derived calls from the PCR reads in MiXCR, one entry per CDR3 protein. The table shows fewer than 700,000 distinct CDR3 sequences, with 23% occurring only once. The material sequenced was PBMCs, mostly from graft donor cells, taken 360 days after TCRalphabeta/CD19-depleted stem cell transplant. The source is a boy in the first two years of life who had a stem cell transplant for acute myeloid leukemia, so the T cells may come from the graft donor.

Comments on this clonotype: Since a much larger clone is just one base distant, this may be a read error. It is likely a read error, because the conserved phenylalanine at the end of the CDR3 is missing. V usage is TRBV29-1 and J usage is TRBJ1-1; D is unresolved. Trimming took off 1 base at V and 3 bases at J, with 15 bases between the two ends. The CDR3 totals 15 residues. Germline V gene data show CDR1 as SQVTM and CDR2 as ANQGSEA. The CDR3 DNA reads TGCAGCGTTGAAGTAGCTACTCACAAGGACACTGAAGCTTTCCTT. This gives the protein CSVEVATHKDTEAFL.

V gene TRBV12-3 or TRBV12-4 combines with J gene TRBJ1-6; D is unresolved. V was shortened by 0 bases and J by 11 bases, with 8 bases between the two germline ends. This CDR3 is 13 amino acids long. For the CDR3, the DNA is TGTGCCAGCAGTTTAGCAGGGATCCCACCCCTCCACTTT. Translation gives CASSLAGIPPLHF.

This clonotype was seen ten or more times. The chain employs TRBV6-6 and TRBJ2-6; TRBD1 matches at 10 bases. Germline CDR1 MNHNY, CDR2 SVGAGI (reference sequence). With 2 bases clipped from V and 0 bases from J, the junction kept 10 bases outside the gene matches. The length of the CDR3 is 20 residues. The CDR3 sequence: CASSYGPGTGVYSGANVLTF. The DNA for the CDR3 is TGTGCCAGCAGTTACGGTCCCGGGACAGGGGTGTACTCTGGGGCCAACGTCCTGACTTTC.

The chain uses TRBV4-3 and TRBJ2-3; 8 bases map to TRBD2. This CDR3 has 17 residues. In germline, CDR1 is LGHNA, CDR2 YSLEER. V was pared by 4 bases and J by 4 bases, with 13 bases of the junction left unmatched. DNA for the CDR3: TGCGCCAGCAGCCGACGACCGGGACTAGACGGGTCAGATACGCAGTATTTT. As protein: CASSRRPGLDGSDTQYF.

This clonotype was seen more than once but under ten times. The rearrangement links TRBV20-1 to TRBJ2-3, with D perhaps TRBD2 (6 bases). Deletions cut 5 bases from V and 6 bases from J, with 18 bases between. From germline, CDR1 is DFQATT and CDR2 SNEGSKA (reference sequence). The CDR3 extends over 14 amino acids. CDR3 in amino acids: CSAGPLGLADTQYF. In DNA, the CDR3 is TGCAGTGCTGGCCCTCTTGGTCTAGCGGATACGCAGTATTTT.

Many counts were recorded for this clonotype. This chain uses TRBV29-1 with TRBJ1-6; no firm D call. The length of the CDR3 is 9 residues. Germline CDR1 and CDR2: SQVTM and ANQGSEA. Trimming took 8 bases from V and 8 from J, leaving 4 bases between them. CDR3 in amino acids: CSPDSPLHF. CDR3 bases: TGCAGCCCGGATTCACCCCTCCACTTT.

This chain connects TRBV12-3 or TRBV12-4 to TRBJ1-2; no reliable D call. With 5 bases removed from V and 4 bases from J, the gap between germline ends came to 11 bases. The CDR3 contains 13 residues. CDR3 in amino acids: CASSPGSGYGYTF. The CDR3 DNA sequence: TGTGCCAGCAGTCCGGGATCAGGCTATGGCTACACCTTC.

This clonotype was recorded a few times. Written as DNA, the CDR3 is TGCAGTGCTAGAGATGCCGGGGAGGTGAAGGTCTATGGCTACACCTTC. This translates into CSARDAGEVKVYGYTF. The V gene is TRBV20-1, the J gene TRBJ1-2; no reliable D call. With 0 bases removed from V and 4 bases from J, the gap between germline ends came to 18 bases. Germline CDR1 and CDR2: DFQATT and SNEGSKA (reference sequence). The CDR3 is made up of 16 amino acids.

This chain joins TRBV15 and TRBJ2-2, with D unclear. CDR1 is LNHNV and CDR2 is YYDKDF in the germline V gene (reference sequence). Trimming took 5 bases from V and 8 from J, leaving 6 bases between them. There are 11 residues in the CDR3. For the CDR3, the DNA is TGTGCCACCAGCGGCCCAGGGGAGCTGTTTTTT. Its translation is CATSGPGELFF.

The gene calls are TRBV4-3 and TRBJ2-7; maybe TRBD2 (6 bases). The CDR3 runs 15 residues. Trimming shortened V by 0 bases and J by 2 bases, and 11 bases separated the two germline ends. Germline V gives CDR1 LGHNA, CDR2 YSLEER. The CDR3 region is CASSQDWGETYEQYF. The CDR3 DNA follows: TGCGCCAGCAGCCAAGATTGGGGGGAGACCTACGAGCAGTACTTC.

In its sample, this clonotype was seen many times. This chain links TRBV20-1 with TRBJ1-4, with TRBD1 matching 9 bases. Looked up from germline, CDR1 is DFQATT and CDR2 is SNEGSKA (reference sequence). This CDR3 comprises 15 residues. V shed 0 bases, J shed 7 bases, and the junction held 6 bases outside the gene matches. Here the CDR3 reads CSARDLQGAAEKLFF. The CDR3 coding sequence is TGCAGTGCTAGAGACCTACAGGGGGCCGCTGAAAAACTGTTTTTT.

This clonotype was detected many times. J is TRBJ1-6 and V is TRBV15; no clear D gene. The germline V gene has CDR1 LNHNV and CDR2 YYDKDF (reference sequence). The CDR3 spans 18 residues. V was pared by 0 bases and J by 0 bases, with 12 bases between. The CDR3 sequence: CATSRDTGGGSYNSPLHF. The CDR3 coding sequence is TGTGCCACCAGCAGAGATACCGGAGGAGGCTCCTATAATTCACCCCTCCACTTT.

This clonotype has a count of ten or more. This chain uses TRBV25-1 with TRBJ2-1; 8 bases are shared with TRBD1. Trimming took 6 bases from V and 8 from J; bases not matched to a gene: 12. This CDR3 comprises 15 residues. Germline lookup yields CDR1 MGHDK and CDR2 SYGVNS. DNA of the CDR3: TGTGCCAGCAGCCGCGACAGGGGCGGATTTGATGAGCAGTTCTTC. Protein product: CASSRDRGGFDEQFF.

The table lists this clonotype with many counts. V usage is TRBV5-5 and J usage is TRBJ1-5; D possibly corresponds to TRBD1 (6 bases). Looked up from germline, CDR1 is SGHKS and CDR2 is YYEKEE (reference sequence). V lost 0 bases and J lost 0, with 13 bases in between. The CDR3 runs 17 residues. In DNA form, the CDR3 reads TGTGCCAGCAGCTTGGAAACCACAGGGTATAGCAATCAGCCCCAGCATTTT. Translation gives CASSLETTGYSNQPQHF.

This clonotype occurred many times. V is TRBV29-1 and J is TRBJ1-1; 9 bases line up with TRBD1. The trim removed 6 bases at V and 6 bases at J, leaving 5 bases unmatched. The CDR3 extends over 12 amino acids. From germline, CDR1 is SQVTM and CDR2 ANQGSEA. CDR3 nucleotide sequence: TGCAGCGTCGACAGGGGGTTCGCTGAAGCTTTCTTT. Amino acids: CSVDRGFAEAFF. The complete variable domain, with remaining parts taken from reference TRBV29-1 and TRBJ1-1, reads SAVISQKPSRDICQRGTSLTIQCQVDSQVTMMFWYRQQPGQSLTLIATANQGSEATYESGFVIDKFPISRPNLTFSTLTVSNMSPEDSSIYLCSVDRGFAEAFFGQGTRLTVV.

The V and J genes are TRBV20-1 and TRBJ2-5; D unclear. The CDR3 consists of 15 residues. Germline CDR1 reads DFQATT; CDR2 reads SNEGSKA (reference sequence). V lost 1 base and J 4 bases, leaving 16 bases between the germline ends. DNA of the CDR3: TGCAGTGCTAGAGCCCAAAGTCTGAGAGGAGAGACCCAGTACTTC. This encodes CSARAQSLRGETQYF.

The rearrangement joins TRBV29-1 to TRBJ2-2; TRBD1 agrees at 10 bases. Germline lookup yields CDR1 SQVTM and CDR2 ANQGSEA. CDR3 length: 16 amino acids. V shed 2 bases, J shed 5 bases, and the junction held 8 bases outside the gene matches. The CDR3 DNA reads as TGCAGCGTTGAATTTAGACAGGGGGCACGAACCGGGGAGCTGTTTTTT. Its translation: CSVEFRQGARTGELFF.

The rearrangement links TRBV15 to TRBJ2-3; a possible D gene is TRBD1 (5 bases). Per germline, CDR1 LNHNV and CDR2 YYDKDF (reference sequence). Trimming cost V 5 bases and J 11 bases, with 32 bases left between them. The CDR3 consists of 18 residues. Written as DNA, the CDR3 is TGTGCCACCAGCTCCCAGGGTGAAACCGTACCAAAAGTTTGGGGGCAGTATTTT. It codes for CATSSQGETVPKVWGQYF.

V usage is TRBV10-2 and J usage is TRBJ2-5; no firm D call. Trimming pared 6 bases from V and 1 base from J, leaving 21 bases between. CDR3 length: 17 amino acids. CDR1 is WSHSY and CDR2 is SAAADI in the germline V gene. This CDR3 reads CASRPVISSVRQETQYF. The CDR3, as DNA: TGCGCCAGCAGGCCCGTTATTAGTAGTGTGCGCCAAGAGACCCAGTACTTC.

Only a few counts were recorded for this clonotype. In DNA, the CDR3 is TGTGCCAGCAGCTTCCCAAGGGGGACAGGGGGTGAAGCTTTCTTT. Encoded protein: CASSFPRGTGGEAFF. V and J are TRBV7-9 and TRBJ1-1; 11 bases map to TRBD1. Germline V gene sequence: CDR1 SEHNR, CDR2 FQNEAQ (reference sequence). V dropped 3 bases and J dropped 7; count of bases not matched to a gene: 7. This CDR3 is 15 amino acids long.

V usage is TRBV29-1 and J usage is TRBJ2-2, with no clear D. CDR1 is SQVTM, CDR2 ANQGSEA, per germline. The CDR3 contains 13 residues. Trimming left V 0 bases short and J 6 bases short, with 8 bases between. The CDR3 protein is CSVEDPSPGELFF. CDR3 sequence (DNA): TGCAGCGTTGAAGACCCCTCGCCCGGGGAGCTGTTTTTT.

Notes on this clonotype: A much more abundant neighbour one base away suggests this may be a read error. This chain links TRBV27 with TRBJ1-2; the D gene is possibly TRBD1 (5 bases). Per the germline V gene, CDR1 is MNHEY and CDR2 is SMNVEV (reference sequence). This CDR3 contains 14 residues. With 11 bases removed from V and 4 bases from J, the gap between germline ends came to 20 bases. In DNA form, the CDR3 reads TGTGCCGGCGCCCCTGGGGGGTTCGGCTATGGCTACACCTTC. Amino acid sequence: CAGAPGGFGYGYTF.

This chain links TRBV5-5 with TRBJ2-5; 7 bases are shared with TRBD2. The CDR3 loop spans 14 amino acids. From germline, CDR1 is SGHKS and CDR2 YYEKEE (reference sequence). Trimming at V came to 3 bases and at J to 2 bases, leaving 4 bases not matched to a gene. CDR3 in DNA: TGTGCCAGCAGCTGGAGCGGGATGCAAGAGACCCAGTACTTC. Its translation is CASSWSGMQETQYF.

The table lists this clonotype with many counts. CDR3 DNA sequence: TGCAGCGTTGAACAGTTGGAGACCCAGTACTTC. Amino acid sequence: CSVEQLETQYF. The chain carries TRBV29-1 and TRBJ2-5; D is ambiguous. V lost 2 bases and J lost 5, with 6 bases in between. The length of the CDR3 is 11 residues. Germline V lookup: CDR1 SQVTM, CDR2 ANQGSEA.

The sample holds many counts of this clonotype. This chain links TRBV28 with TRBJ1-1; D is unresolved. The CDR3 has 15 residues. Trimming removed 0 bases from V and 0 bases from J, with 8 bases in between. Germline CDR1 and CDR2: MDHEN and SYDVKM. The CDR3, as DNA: TGTGCCAGCAGTTTATGGGTTACAGTGAACACTGAAGCTTTCTTT. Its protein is CASSLWVTVNTEAFF. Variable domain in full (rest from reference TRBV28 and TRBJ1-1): DVKVTQSSRYLVKRTGEKVFLECVQDMDHENMFWYRQDPGLGLRLIYFSYDVKMKEKGDIPEGYSVSREKKERFSLILESASTNQTSMYLCASSLWVTVNTEAFFGQGTRLTVV.

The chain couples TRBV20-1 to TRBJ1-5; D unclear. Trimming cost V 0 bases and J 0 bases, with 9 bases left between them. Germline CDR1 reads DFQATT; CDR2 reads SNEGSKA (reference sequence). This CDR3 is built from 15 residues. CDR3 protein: CSARDPGVSNQPQHF. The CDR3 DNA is TGCAGTGCTAGAGATCCTGGGGTTAGCAATCAGCCCCAGCATTTT.

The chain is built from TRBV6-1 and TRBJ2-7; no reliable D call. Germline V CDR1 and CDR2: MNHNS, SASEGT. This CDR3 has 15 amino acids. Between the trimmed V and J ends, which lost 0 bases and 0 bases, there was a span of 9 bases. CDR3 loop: CASSEAPHSSYEQYV. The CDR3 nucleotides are TGTGCCAGCAGTGAAGCGCCTCACAGCTCCTACGAGCAGTACGTC.

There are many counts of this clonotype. The CDR3 protein is CSARGGARSPLHF. As DNA, the CDR3 is TGCAGTGCTAGGGGGGGAGCTCGTTCACCCCTCCACTTT. This chain joins TRBV20-1 and TRBJ1-6, with D perhaps TRBD1 (5 bases). CDR1 is DFQATT, CDR2 SNEGSKA, per germline (reference sequence). Between the trimmed V and J ends, which lost 3 bases and 9 bases, there was a span of 12 bases. CDR3 length equals 13 residues.

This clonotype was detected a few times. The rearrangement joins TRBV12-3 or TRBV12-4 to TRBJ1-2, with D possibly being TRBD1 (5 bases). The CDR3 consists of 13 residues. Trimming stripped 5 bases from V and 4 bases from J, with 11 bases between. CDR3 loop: CASSPAQAYGYTF. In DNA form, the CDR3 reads TGTGCCAGCAGTCCCGCACAGGCCTATGGCTACACCTTC.

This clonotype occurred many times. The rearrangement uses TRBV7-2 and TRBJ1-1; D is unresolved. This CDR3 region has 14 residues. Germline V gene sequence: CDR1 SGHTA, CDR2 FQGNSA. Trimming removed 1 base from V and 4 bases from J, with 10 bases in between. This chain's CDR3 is CASSLGGPGTEAFF. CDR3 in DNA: TGTGCCAGCAGCTTAGGAGGGCCGGGCACTGAAGCTTTCTTT.

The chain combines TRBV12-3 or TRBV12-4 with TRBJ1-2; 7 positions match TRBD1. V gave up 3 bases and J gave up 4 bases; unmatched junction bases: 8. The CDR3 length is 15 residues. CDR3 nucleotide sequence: TGTGCCAGCAGTTTCCCCGGGGACAGTTCCTATGGCTACACCTTC. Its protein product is CASSFPGDSSYGYTF.

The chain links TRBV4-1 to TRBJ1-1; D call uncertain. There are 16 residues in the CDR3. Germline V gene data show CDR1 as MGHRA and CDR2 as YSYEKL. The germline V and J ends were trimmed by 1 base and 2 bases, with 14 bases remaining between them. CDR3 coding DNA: TGCGCCAGCAGCCAAGGCCCTCCTGACGGAAACACTGAAGCTTTCTTT. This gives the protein CASSQGPPDGNTEAFF.